One sample yielded the 31 T cell receptor beta chains listed below, sequenced in a study of CD8 T cells in Susac syndrome. Random hexamers were used to reverse transcribe an amount of about 0.45 to 1 ug RNA. From the immunoSEQ multiplex PCR reads, TCRdb called clonotypes with MiXCR, one entry per CDR3 protein. The sample has just over 150,000 distinct CDR3 sequences, about 94% seen once. Input material: CD8+ T cells from PBMCs. These receptors all stem from a human donor with multiple sclerosis.

This clonotype is a singleton in its sample. The gene calls are TRBV28 and TRBJ1-5; weak D call: TRBD1 (5 bases). V was clipped by 8 bases and J by 5 bases, with 13 bases between them. The CDR3 sequence is 13 residues long. The germline V gene has CDR1 MDHEN and CDR2 SYDVKM. CDR3 bases: TGTGCCAGCGGAGGGGAAGAAGATCAGCCCCAGCATTTT. Encoded protein: CASGGEEDQPQHF.

The chain links TRBV30 to TRBJ1-1; a weak D match, TRBD1 (5 bases). CDR1 GTSNPN and CDR2 SVGIG come from the germline V gene (reference sequence). The CDR3 extends over 15 amino acids. V lost 1 base and J lost 3, with 15 bases in between. CDR3 sequence: CAWSGWVEGHTEAFF. The DNA for the CDR3 is TGTGCCTGGAGTGGATGGGTGGAGGGGCACACTGAAGCTTTCTTT.

This chain links TRBV4-3 with TRBJ2-7, with 11 bases matching TRBD1. J gave up 7 bases and V 0 bases, and 5 bases lay outside the gene matches. The CDR3 contains 15 residues. CDR1 LGHNA and CDR2 YSLEER come from the germline V gene. In DNA, the CDR3 is TGCGCCAGCAGCCAAGAGAGAGGGACAGGGGGTGAGCAGTACTTC. Its translation: CASSQERGTGGEQYF.

This rearrangement joins TRBV29-1 to TRBJ2-7; 9 bases are shared with TRBD1. The germline CDR1 and CDR2 sequences are SQVTM and ANQGSEA. With 5 bases clipped from V and 3 bases from J, the junction kept 11 bases outside the gene matches. The length of the CDR3 is 15 residues. CDR3 region: CSVLILGQGDYEQYF. The CDR3, as DNA: TGCAGCGTTTTGATATTGGGACAGGGCGACTACGAGCAGTACTTC.

V and J are TRBV30 and TRBJ2-5; 10 bases fit TRBD1. The ends lost 5 bases at V and 1 base at J; junction bases unmatched: 13. CDR1 and CDR2 (germline): GTSNPN, SVGIG (reference sequence). The CDR3 runs to 17 residues. The CDR3 region has the DNA TGTGCCTGGGATCCCGGCCGGGACAGGGGTCCCCAAGAGACCCAGTACTTC. Its protein is CAWDPGRDRGPQETQYF. The complete variable domain, with remaining parts taken from reference TRBV30 and TRBJ2-5, reads SQTIHQWPATLVQPVGSPLSLECTVEGTSNPNLYWYRQAAGRGLQLLFYSVGIGQISSEVPQNLSASRPQDRQFILSSKKLLLSDSGFYLCAWDPGRDRGPQETQYFGPGTRLLVL.

This rearrangement joins TRBV27 to TRBJ2-5; D gene unclear. Trimming shortened V by 3 bases and J by 0 bases, and 5 bases separated the two germline ends. There are 13 residues in the CDR3. Germline CDR1 reads MNHEY; CDR2 reads SMNVEV (reference sequence). This chain's CDR3 is CASSLGYQETQYF. The CDR3 coding sequence is TGTGCCAGCAGTTTGGGGTACCAAGAGACCCAGTACTTC.

The chain is built from TRBV13 and TRBJ2-7, with 8 bases that match TRBD2. The germline CDR1 and CDR2 sequences are PRHDT and FYEKMQ (reference sequence). The CDR3 totals 13 residues. J lost 0 bases, V lost 7 bases, and 2 bases had no gene match. CDR3 coding DNA: TGTGCCAGCAAAACTAGCGGCTCCTACGAGCAGTACTTC. Amino acid sequence: CASKTSGSYEQYF.

The chain links TRBV20-1 to TRBJ1-2, with D maybe TRBD1 (5 bases). The CDR3 has 13 residues. The germline V and J ends were trimmed by 1 base and 2 bases, with 8 bases remaining between them. Germline V gene lookup returns CDR1 DFQATT and CDR2 SNEGSKA (reference sequence). CDR3 DNA: TGCAGTGCTAGAGCCACAGGAAACTATGGCTACACCTTC. Translated, it gives CSARATGNYGYTF.

The V call is TRBV4-3, the J call TRBJ2-5, with 10 bases fitting TRBD2. The ends lost 3 bases at V and 2 bases at J; junction bases unmatched: 3. Germline V gene lookup returns CDR1 LGHNA and CDR2 YSLEER. The CDR3 consists of 15 residues. CDR3 DNA: TGCGCCAGCAGCCAGAGAGCGGGGGGGCAAGAGACCCAGTACTTC. Translating gives CASSQRAGGQETQYF.

This clonotype was seen just once. The chain is built from TRBV20-1 and TRBJ1-2, with D possibly matching TRBD1 (6 bases). This CDR3 has 14 residues. The germline V and J ends were trimmed by 5 bases and 1 base, with 14 bases remaining between them. Germline lookup yields CDR1 DFQATT and CDR2 SNEGSKA (reference sequence). The CDR3 DNA reads as TGCAGTGCTTACAGGGAATTAGATAACTATGGCTACACCTTC. This gives the protein CSAYRELDNYGYTF.

This sequence joins TRBV2 and TRBJ1-1, with D perhaps TRBD1 (6 bases). The V gene's germline CDR1 is SNHLY and CDR2 FYNNEI. CDR3 size: 12 residues. The ends were cut back, 2 bases at V and 6 bases at J, with 7 bases in the middle. In DNA form, the CDR3 reads TGTGCCAGCAGTGAACGACAGGCTGAAGCTTTCTTT. Encoded protein: CASSERQAEAFF.

This rearrangement joins TRBV7-9 to TRBJ1-2; D gene uncertain. CDR1 and CDR2 (germline): SEHNR, FQNEAQ (reference sequence). This CDR3 has 13 amino acids. Trimming took off 7 bases at V and 6 bases at J, with 15 bases between the two ends. CDR3 residues: CASKQREGDGYTF. CDR3 DNA sequence: TGTGCCAGCAAACAAAGGGAGGGTGATGGCTACACCTTC.

The chain has TRBV14 and TRBJ1-6; D is ambiguous. V dropped 0 bases and J dropped 8 bases, with 5 bases sitting between them. The germline CDR1 and CDR2 sequences are SGHDN and FVKESK. This CDR3 spans 13 amino acids. This CDR3 reads CASSQESHSPLHF. The CDR3 coding sequence is TGTGCCAGCAGCCAAGAATCTCATTCACCCCTCCACTTT.

This clonotype came up once. This chain uses TRBV29-1 with TRBJ2-3; 9 bases align to TRBD2. Germline CDR1 and CDR2: SQVTM and ANQGSEA. The trim removed 6 bases at V and 0 bases at J, leaving 16 bases unmatched. This CDR3 comprises 18 residues. In nucleotides, the CDR3 is TGCAGCGTCGTATTCCGCGGGGGGGCCGGTCCTAGCACAGATACGCAGTATTTT. Residues: CSVVFRGGAGPSTDTQYF.

This sequence joins TRBV5-1 and TRBJ2-4; 10 nucleotides match TRBD1. V lost 4 bases, J lost 14 bases, and 3 bases stayed unmatched. This CDR3 is built from 11 residues. Germline CDR1 reads SGHRS; CDR2 reads YFSETQ. CDR3 DNA sequence: TGCGCCAGCAGCGGCGGGACAGGGGAGTACTTC. It encodes CASSGGTGEYF.

The rearrangement uses TRBV30 and TRBJ1-1, with 7 nucleotides matching TRBD1. The CDR3 runs to 15 residues. Looked up from germline, CDR1 is GTSNPN and CDR2 is SVGIG (reference sequence). V lost 4 bases and J lost 3; bases outside the gene matches: 11. The CDR3 here is CAWTVLGRGDTEAFF. CDR3 DNA sequence: TGTGCCTGGACGGTTTTAGGCAGGGGGGACACTGAAGCTTTCTTT.

The chain combines TRBV20-1 with TRBJ2-7, with D tentatively TRBD1 (5 bases). Germline V gene lookup returns CDR1 DFQATT and CDR2 SNEGSKA (reference sequence). V shed 8 bases and J shed 0 bases, with 11 bases lying between them. The CDR3 extends over 12 amino acids. CDR3 in DNA: TGCAGTATACAGGAGAGCTCCTACGAGCAGTACTTC. Protein sequence: CSIQESSYEQYF.

The CDR3 spells CASGWTGEEEQFF. Written as DNA, the CDR3 is TGTGCTAGTGGTTGGACAGGGGAGGAGGAGCAGTTCTTC. The chain uses TRBV12-5 and TRBJ2-1; TRBD1 matches 9 bases. The germline V gene encodes CDR1 LGHNT and CDR2 FRNRAP. The CDR3 is 13 amino acids. V was pared by 4 bases and J by 10 bases, with 5 bases of the junction left unmatched.

The chain carries TRBV7-2 and TRBJ2-5; the D gene could be TRBD1 or TRBD2 (6 bases each). Trimming cost V 2 bases and J 5 bases, with 12 bases left between them. The CDR3 runs 14 residues. Germline assignment: CDR1 SGHTA and CDR2 FQGNSA. The CDR3 DNA sequence: TGTGCCAGCAGCTTAACCGGGGGCAGGGAGACCCAGTACTTC. It specifies CASSLTGGRETQYF. The whole variable domain, remainder taken from reference TRBV7-2 and TRBJ2-5, is GAGVSQSPSNKVTEKGKDVELRCDPISGHTALYWYRQSLGQGLEFLIYFQGNSAPDKSGLPSDRFSAERTGGSVSTLTIQRTQQEDSAVYLCASSLTGGRETQYFGPGTRLLVL.

The genes are TRBV27 and TRBJ1-1; D unresolved. V was pared by 5 bases and J by 0 bases, with 7 bases between. The germline V gene has CDR1 MNHEY and CDR2 SMNVEV (reference sequence). CDR3 length: 13 amino acids. CDR3 in DNA: TGTGCCAGCAGTCTAGAGATGAACACTGAAGCTTTCTTT. Its protein product is CASSLEMNTEAFF.

The V call is TRBV3-1, the J call TRBJ2-3; D is possibly TRBD1 (7 bases). This CDR3 region has 18 residues. Germline CDR1 LGHDT, CDR2 YNNKEL (reference sequence). V was trimmed by 1 base and J by 4 bases, leaving 21 bases between them. The CDR3 region has the DNA TGTGCCAGCAGCCAAGGGCTCAGGGGGGTATCGGTCCCAGATACGCAGTATTTT. It codes for CASSQGLRGVSVPDTQYF.

The genes are TRBV6-5 and TRBJ2-7; D not resolved. CDR1 MNHEY and CDR2 SVGAGI come from the germline V gene. With 8 bases removed from V and 1 base from J, the gap between germline ends came to 12 bases. The CDR3 is 13 amino acids. CDR3 sequence: CASCTRQSYEQYF. In nucleotides, the CDR3 is TGTGCCAGCTGCACGAGGCAGTCCTACGAGCAGTACTTC.

V is TRBV30 and J is TRBJ2-1; maybe TRBD1 (6 bases). From germline, CDR1 is GTSNPN and CDR2 SVGIG (reference sequence). V was cut by 5 bases and J by 7 bases, with 9 bases left in between. This CDR3 spans 11 amino acids. The CDR3 coding sequence is TGTGCCTGGGTAAGGGGGAATGAGCAGTTCTTC. This codes for CAWVRGNEQFF.

The CDR3 reads CASGFGSGGNGGEQYF. In DNA form, the CDR3 reads TGTGCTAGTGGTTTCGGTAGCGGGGGCAATGGGGGCGAGCAGTACTTC. J is TRBJ2-7 and V is TRBV12-5, with 9 bases lining up with TRBD2. From germline, CDR1 is LGHNT and CDR2 FRNRAP. V was clipped by 3 bases and J by 6 bases; unmatched bases: 12. The CDR3 is 16 residues long.

The chain employs TRBV9 and TRBJ1-2; 10 bases are a match to TRBD1. This CDR3 is built from 16 residues. The germline V gene has CDR1 SGDLS and CDR2 YYNGEE. Trimming at V came to 3 bases and at J to 8 bases, leaving 13 bases not matched to a gene. CDR3 DNA: TGTGCCAGCAGCGCCAGACAGGGGGCGTTCTTCGAAGGCTACACCTTC. Residues: CASSARQGAFFEGYTF.

This clonotype was detected once. V and J are TRBV11-2 and TRBJ2-3, with D perhaps matching TRBD1 (6 bases). This CDR3 spans 17 amino acids. Trimming cost V 7 bases and J 2 bases, with 22 bases left between them. CDR1 and CDR2 (germline): SGHAT, FQNNGV. The CDR3 here is CASIRGFGTEYTDTQYF. CDR3 sequence (DNA): TGTGCCAGCATCAGGGGTTTTGGTACCGAATACACAGATACGCAGTATTTT.

The chain uses TRBV5-6 and TRBJ2-1, with no clear D. This CDR3 has 12 amino acids. Deletions cut 3 bases from V and 5 bases from J, with 6 bases between. The germline CDR1 and CDR2 sequences are SGHDT and YYEEEE. The CDR3 bases are TGTGCCAGCAGCTATAATCACAATGAGCAGTTCTTC. Its protein is CASSYNHNEQFF.

This clonotype appeared a few times. The rearrangement links TRBV9 to TRBJ2-3; TRBD2 aligns across 9 bases. This CDR3 contains 15 residues. The germline gives CDR1 SGDLS, CDR2 YYNGEE. V trimming: 2 bases; J trimming: 4 bases; junction bases outside the gene matches: 5. As DNA, the CDR3 is TGTGCCAGCAGCGTGGGCGGGGGGGCCGCAGATACGCAGTATTTT. Amino acid sequence: CASSVGGGAADTQYF.

The chain employs TRBV25-1 and TRBJ2-5; 8 bases line up with TRBD1. V shed 0 bases, J shed 6 bases, and the junction held 6 bases outside the gene matches. The CDR3 is 15 residues long. Per the germline V gene, CDR1 is MGHDK and CDR2 is SYGVNS. The CDR3 nucleotides are TGTGCCAGCAGTGAATATGGCACAGGGGGGAAGACCCAGTACTTC. Encoded protein: CASSEYGTGGKTQYF.

Only one count was recorded for this clonotype. The chain joins TRBV29-1 to TRBJ1-2; 10 bases fit TRBD1. Losses at the gene ends were 6 bases for V and 2 bases for J; bases not matched to a gene: 9. CDR3 size: 15 residues. The germline V gene has CDR1 SQVTM and CDR2 ANQGSEA. The CDR3: CSVRDRGPLNYGYTF. The CDR3 DNA follows: TGCAGCGTCCGGGACAGGGGACCACTAAACTATGGCTACACCTTC.

This clonotype was seen a handful of times. This rearrangement joins TRBV19 to TRBJ2-7; either TRBD1 or TRBD2 may fit D (5 bases each). CDR1 and CDR2 (germline): LNHDA, SQIVND (reference sequence). The CDR3 runs 12 residues. The V and J ends lost 4 bases and 2 bases respectively, with 6 bases between them. The CDR3: CASSTGPYEQYF. DNA of the CDR3: TGTGCCAGTAGTACGGGACCCTACGAGCAGTACTTC.